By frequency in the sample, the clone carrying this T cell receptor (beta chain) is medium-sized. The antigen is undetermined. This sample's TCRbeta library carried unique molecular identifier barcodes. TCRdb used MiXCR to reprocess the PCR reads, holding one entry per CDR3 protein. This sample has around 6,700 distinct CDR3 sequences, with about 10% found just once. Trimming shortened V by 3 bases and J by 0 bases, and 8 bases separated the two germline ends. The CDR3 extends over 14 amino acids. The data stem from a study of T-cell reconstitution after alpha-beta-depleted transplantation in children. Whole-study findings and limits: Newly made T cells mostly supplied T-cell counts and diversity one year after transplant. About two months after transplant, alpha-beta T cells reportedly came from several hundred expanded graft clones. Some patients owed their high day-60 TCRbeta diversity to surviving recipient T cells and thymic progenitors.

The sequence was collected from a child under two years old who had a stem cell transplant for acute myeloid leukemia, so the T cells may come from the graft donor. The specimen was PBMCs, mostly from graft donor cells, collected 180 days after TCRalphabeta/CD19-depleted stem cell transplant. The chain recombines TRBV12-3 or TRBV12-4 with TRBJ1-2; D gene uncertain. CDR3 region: CASSFGSANYGYTF. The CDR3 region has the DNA TGTGCCAGCAGTTTTGGCAGCGCTAACTATGGCTACACCTTC.